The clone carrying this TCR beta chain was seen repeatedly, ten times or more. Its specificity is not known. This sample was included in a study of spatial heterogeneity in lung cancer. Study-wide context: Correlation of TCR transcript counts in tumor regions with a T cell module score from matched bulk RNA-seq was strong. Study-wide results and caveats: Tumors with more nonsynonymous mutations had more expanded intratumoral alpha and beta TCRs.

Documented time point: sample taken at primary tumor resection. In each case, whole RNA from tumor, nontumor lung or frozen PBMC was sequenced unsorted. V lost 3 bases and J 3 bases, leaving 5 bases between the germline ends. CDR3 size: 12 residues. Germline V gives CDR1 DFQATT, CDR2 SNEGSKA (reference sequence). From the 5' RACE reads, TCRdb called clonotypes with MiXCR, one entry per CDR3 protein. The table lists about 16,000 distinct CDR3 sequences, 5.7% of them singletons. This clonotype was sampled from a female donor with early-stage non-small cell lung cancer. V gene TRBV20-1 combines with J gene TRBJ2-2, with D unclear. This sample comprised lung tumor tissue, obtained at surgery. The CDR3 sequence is CSASPDTGELFF. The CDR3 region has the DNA TGCAGTGCTAGCCCAGACACCGGGGAGCTGTTTTTT.